Included here is one T cell receptor beta chain sequence, with context. The antigen is undetermined. This sample stems from a study of blood T cells in healthy people across ages. General study results and limits: Measured against age, TCR beta diversity per million T cells decreased in a roughly linear manner. Researchers deemed the diversity estimates from one million T cells underestimates.

CDR1 and CDR2 (germline): LGHDT, YNNKEL (reference sequence). This CDR3 region has 16 residues. Next came a second PCR, run for about 6 to 11 cycles, which used a sample-barcoded 5' primer along with a J-beta primer mix. In TCRdb, the 5' RACE reads were re-called with MiXCR into one record per CDR3 protein. The table lists about 1,500,000 distinct CDR3 sequences, roughly 30% of them singletons, with 6.5% to 8.5% in the top ten. Isolated per sample were at least 7 million PBMCs. The V gene is TRBV3-1, the J gene TRBJ2-4, with D possibly matching TRBD2 (5 bases). The DNA end lines up better with TRBJ2-7; the J call may be wrong. Sequencing was performed on blood. The origin of this receptor is a woman aged 25 to 39 in good health. The CDR3 here is CASSQGSGGGGGEQYF. The CDR3 nucleotides read TGTGCCAGCAGCCAAGGGTCTGGAGGAGGTGGCGGCGAGCAGTACTTC.